These 29 T cell receptor beta chains originate from one sample sequenced in a study of tumor-infiltrating lymphocytes in primary liver carcinoma (TCRdb year 2017). Blood RNA was extracted from unsorted whole blood with TRIzol reagent; germline DNA came from the DNeasy Blood & Tissue kit. The sample was run on an Illumina HiSeq 2500. A constant-region primer and ProtoScript II reverse transcriptase were used to reverse-transcribe TCRbeta-specific cDNA from about 530 ng total RNA. TCRbeta libraries were built with three nested multiplex PCR rounds, a slightly modified ARM-PCR procedure. Multiplex TRBV1-TRBV30 forward primers and a Cbeta reverse primer were used in the first two PCR rounds, each of which was run for around 9 cycles. The public reads were quality trimmed at Q25 with fastp and then assembled into clones with MiXCR by TCRdb, keeping productive beta chains. Entries that share a CDR3 protein sequence are merged under the most common genes and DNA. The sample table lists 310,000 or so distinct CDR3 sequences, about 50% of them with a count of one. Jointly, the top ten make up approximately 15% of the sample.

Sequencing input: peripheral blood. The receptor set was obtained from a woman aged 25 to 39 with primary liver carcinoma and hepatitis B virus infection.

This clonotype was seen only a few times. This sequence joins TRBV30 and TRBJ2-5; TRBD1 aligns across 7 bases. From germline, CDR1 is GTSNPN and CDR2 SVGIG (reference sequence). V shed 2 bases, J shed 3 bases, and the junction held 9 bases outside the gene matches. The CDR3 has 15 residues. CDR3 sequence reads: CAWSFNTGTEETQYF. The CDR3 DNA reads TGTGCCTGGAGTTTCAATACCGGGACAGAAGAGACCCAGTACTTC.

With regard to this clonotype: Germline and junction disagree at one end, which may indicate a read error. V is TRBV11-2 and J is TRBJ2-1, with D perhaps assigned TRBD1 or TRBD2 (6 bases each). Germline CDR1 reads SGHAT; CDR2 reads FQNNGV. The CDR3 contains 11 residues. The CDR3 region is CASRGGGKQFF. The CDR3, as DNA: TGTGCCAGCAGAGGAGGGGGGAAGCAATTCTTC.

This clonotype was found many times. This rearrangement joins TRBV6-5 to TRBJ2-7; the D is unclear. This CDR3 has 16 residues. CDR1 is MNHEY and CDR2 is SVGAGI in the germline V gene. Trimming took off 0 bases at V and 1 base at J, with 13 bases between the two ends. The CDR3 sequence: CASSYSGPATSYEQYF. In DNA form, the CDR3 reads TGTGCCAGCAGTTACTCAGGACCCGCGACTTCCTACGAGCAGTACTTC.

This clonotype was observed at least ten times. J is TRBJ1-1 and V is TRBV6-5, with 7 nucleotides matching TRBD1. This CDR3 is 16 amino acids long. CDR1 is MNHEY and CDR2 is SVGAGI in the germline V gene. The trim removed 6 bases at V and 8 bases at J, leaving 18 bases unmatched. CDR3 in DNA: TGTGCCAGCAGCCCTATAGGAGGGGGCGGGTCTTTCGAAGCTTTCTTT. Protein product: CASSPIGGGGSFEAFF.

This clonotype was seen only a few times. The chain employs TRBV6-5 and TRBJ1-5; D not certain. This CDR3 comprises 14 residues. Trimming cost V 0 bases and J 7 bases, with 10 bases left between them. Germline V gene data show CDR1 as MNHEY and CDR2 as SVGAGI. The chain's CDR3 is CASSYSTGYQPQHF. Written as DNA, the CDR3 is TGTGCCAGCAGTTACTCGACGGGGTACCAGCCCCAGCATTTT.

Ten or more counts support this clonotype. The J gene is TRBJ2-7, the V gene TRBV12-3 or TRBV12-4; D possibly corresponds to TRBD2 (6 bases). This CDR3 is built from 17 residues. V shed 5 bases and J shed 3 bases, with 23 bases lying between them. CDR3 nucleotides: TGTGCCAGCAGTACTGGGACTGCCGGGCTGAGCTACTACGAGCAGTACTTC. As protein: CASSTGTAGLSYYEQYF.

The sample holds a few counts of this clonotype. The chain links TRBV5-4 to TRBJ2-2; 7 bases match TRBD2. The V and J ends lost 2 bases and 1 base, in that order; junction bases with no gene match: 2. The CDR3 has 15 residues. CDR1 and CDR2 from the germline V gene are SGHNT and YYREEE (reference sequence). CDR3 nucleotides: TGTGCCAGCAGCTTTGGCGGGAGGAACACCGGGGAGCTGTTTTTT. Residues: CASSFGGRNTGELFF.

Of note for this clonotype: A much more abundant neighbour one base away suggests this may be a read error. The chain couples TRBV4-3 to TRBJ2-3; tentatively, D is TRBD2 (5 bases). CDR1 is LGHNA and CDR2 is YSLEER in the germline V gene. The CDR3 extends over 16 amino acids. The V end was cut by 1 base, the J end by 5 bases, with 16 bases between. CDR3 protein: CASSQGPAEVIDTQYF. The DNA of the CDR3 is TGCGCCAGCAGCCAAGGGCCAGCGGAAGTTATAGATACGCAGTATTTT.

J is TRBJ2-7 and V is TRBV12-3 or TRBV12-4, with D unclear. The CDR3 contains 9 residues. V was clipped by 4 bases and J by 5 bases, with 0 bases between them. The CDR3 bases are TGTGCCAGCAGTTACGAGCAGTACTTC. Protein product: CASSYEQYF.

This clonotype was counted many times. The rearrangement links TRBV6-5 to TRBJ2-6; no clear D. The V gene lost 0 bases and the J gene lost 0 bases, with 6 bases spanning the gap. The CDR3 loop spans 16 amino acids. The germline V gene has CDR1 MNHEY and CDR2 SVGAGI. The CDR3 loop is CASSYSGRSGANVLTF. The CDR3 region has the DNA TGTGCCAGCAGTTACTCGGGTCGCTCTGGGGCCAACGTCCTGACTTTC.

With respect to this clonotype: The conserved final phenylalanine or tryptophan is absent from the CDR3, which likely points to a read error. V is TRBV4-1 and J is TRBJ2-5; weak D call: TRBD1 (6 bases). This CDR3 has 14 amino acids. CDR1 is MGHRA and CDR2 is YSYEKL in the germline V gene. For the CDR3, the DNA is TGCGCCAGCAGGCAAGGGGGAAACCTGGAGACCCAGTACATC. It encodes CASRQGGNLETQYI.

Turning to this clonotype: One base away lies a much larger clone, so this may be a sequencing read error. The rearrangement joins TRBV4-3 to TRBJ2-5, with 7 bases lining up with TRBD2. The germline CDR1 and CDR2 sequences are LGHNA and YSLEER. The CDR3 length is 13 residues. CDR3 nucleotide sequence: TGTGCCAGCAGCCTTCGACTAGCCGTGACCCAGTACTTC. Its protein product is CASSLRLAVTQYF.

This clonotype appeared once. The junction departs from germline at one end; a sequencing error may be responsible. The rearrangement joins TRBV12-3 or TRBV12-4 to TRBJ2-3, with unresolved D. The CDR3 loop spans 10 amino acids. Here the CDR3 reads CASGLDTRYF. CDR3 nucleotides: TGTGCCAGCGGCCTGGATACGCGGTATTTT.

The chain couples TRBV12-3 or TRBV12-4 to TRBJ2-7, with D possibly matching TRBD2 (5 bases). The CDR3 contains 15 residues. Trimming left V 3 bases short and J 3 bases short, with 15 bases between. CDR3 bases: TGTGCCAGCAGTTTGGACTTCGTACTAGGCTACGAGCAGTACTTC. Protein: CASSLDFVLGYEQYF.

On this clonotype: A read error is possible here, since a much larger clone lies one base away. This chain connects TRBV6-6 to TRBJ2-1; 7 bases map to TRBD2. The CDR3 has 16 amino acids. Germline CDR1 is MNHNY and CDR2 is SVGAGI (reference sequence). The CDR3 DNA reads as TGTGCCAGCATCCCCAACCGGCGGGAGATCGGCAATGGGCAGTTCTTC. Translating it yields CASIPNRREIGNGQFF.

This clonotype was found many times. The V gene is TRBV12-3 or TRBV12-4, the J gene TRBJ1-2; 9 bases map to TRBD1. The trim removed 5 bases at V and 7 bases at J, leaving 2 bases unmatched. The CDR3 is 12 amino acids. The CDR3 nucleotides are TGTGCCAGCAGTAGGGACAGGGCTGGCTACACCTTC. Translated: CASSRDRAGYTF.

V usage is TRBV5-6 and J usage is TRBJ1-1; D not resolved. Germline loops: CDR1 SGHDT, CDR2 YYEEEE. V lost 6 bases, J lost 4 bases, and 19 bases lay in between. This CDR3 contains 15 residues. The CDR3 region has the DNA TGTGCCAGCAACCCCGTCTATCGGGGTGGCACTGAAGCTTTCTTT. Protein: CASNPVYRGGTEAFF.

Worth noting for this clonotype: A much larger clone lies a single base off, so this may be a read error. V and J are TRBV6-1 and TRBJ1-1; D gene unclear. From germline, CDR1 is MNHNS and CDR2 SASEGT. The CDR3 is 15 amino acids. V shed 8 bases and J shed 0 bases, with 16 bases lying between them. CDR3 in amino acids: CASGETASMNTEAFF. CDR3 DNA: TGTGCCAGCGGAGAAACCGCTTCCATGAACACTGAAGCTTTCTTT.

The V and J genes are TRBV12-3 or TRBV12-4 and TRBJ2-1, with 7 bases matching TRBD1. V lost 2 bases, J lost 1 base, and 2 bases stayed unmatched. This CDR3 contains 15 residues. DNA of the CDR3: TGTGCCAGCAGTTTAACAGGGGCATCCTACAATGAGCAGTTCTTC. Its translation is CASSLTGASYNEQFF.

The chain carries TRBV6-5 and TRBJ2-7; possibly TRBD1 or TRBD2 for D (5 bases each). This CDR3 comprises 14 residues. Trimming shortened V by 6 bases and J by 6 bases, and 18 bases separated the two germline ends. Germline-derived CDR1 and CDR2 are MNHEY and SVGAGI. DNA for the CDR3: TGTGCCAGCAGCTCTTTCGGGACCCGGGGCGAGCAGTACTTC. Translation gives CASSSFGTRGEQYF.

The chain is built from TRBV5-8 and TRBJ2-1, with 7 bases matching TRBD1. Losses at the gene ends were 0 bases for V and 6 bases for J; bases not matched to a gene: 0. Germline V lookup: CDR1 SGHTS, CDR2 YDEGEE. The CDR3 contains 13 residues. The CDR3 DNA follows: TGTGCCAGCAGCTTGGACAGGGGCAATGAGCAGTTCTTC. It specifies CASSLDRGNEQFF.

For this clonotype: A much larger clone is a single base away; this may be a read error. The rearrangement joins TRBV29-1 to TRBJ2-1; 7 bases line up with TRBD2. CDR3 size: 16 residues. Germline lookup yields CDR1 SQVTM and CDR2 ANQGSEA. CDR3 loop: CSVEISGVSSYNEQLF. CDR3 nucleotide sequence: TGCAGCGTTGAAATAAGCGGGGTTAGCTCCTACAATGAGCAGCTCTTC.

Turning to this clonotype: This may be a read error, as it is one base from a much larger clone. The CDR3, as DNA: TGCATCGCCGGTGACTCAAGCCAGTACTTC. This sequence encodes CIAGDSSQYF. The chain couples TRBV29-1 to TRBJ2-7; D not certain. CDR1 is SQVTM, CDR2 ANQGSEA, per germline. The CDR3 is 10 residues long.

The gene calls are TRBV12-5 and TRBJ2-1, with TRBD2 identical over 7 bases. The CDR3 is made up of 15 amino acids. V was pared by 3 bases and J by 5 bases, with 7 bases of the junction left unmatched. The germline gives CDR1 LGHNT, CDR2 FRNRAP. For the CDR3, the DNA is TGTGCTAGTGGTTTATCCTTCGGGGGGAACAATGAGCAGTTCTTC. Amino acid sequence: CASGLSFGGNNEQFF.

Comments on this clonotype: This CDR3 is missing its conserved last phenylalanine or tryptophan, likely due to a read error. The rearrangement links TRBV12-3 or TRBV12-4 to TRBJ2-1, with no clear D. Trimming pared 5 bases from V and 5 bases from J, leaving 10 bases between. The length of the CDR3 is 13 residues. CDR3 nucleotide sequence: TGTGCCAGCAGTCAGCCCTGGGACAATGAGCAGTTCCTC. Its translation is CASSQPWDNEQFL.

About this clonotype: A read error may account for a junction end that differs from germline. The chain has TRBV6-6 and TRBJ2-7, with 8 nucleotides matching TRBD1. Germline V gives CDR1 MNHNY, CDR2 SVGAGI (reference sequence). The CDR3 is 13 residues long. CDR3 in DNA: TGTGCCAGCTGTTATACCACAGGGGGCGAGCAGTACTTC. Residues: CASCYTTGGEQYF.

The chain has TRBV11-2 and TRBJ2-1; no firm D call. The CDR3 runs 15 residues. From germline, CDR1 is SGHAT and CDR2 FQNNGV. V lost 1 base and J 11 bases, leaving 18 bases between the germline ends. CDR3 nucleotide sequence: TGTGCCAGCAGCTTAGGGATAAGCAGGTTTGCGAAGCAGTTCTTC. Translated, it gives CASSLGISRFAKQFF.

For this clonotype: At one boundary the junction diverges from the germline segment, which might be a read error. The chain carries TRBV11-3 and TRBJ1-2; 10 bases agree with TRBD1. Germline V gene lookup returns CDR1 SGHNT and CDR2 YENEEA. The CDR3 runs to 16 residues. CDR3 bases: TGTGCCAGTAGCCCCCCGACAGGGGGCCTCTGGGCTGGCTTCACCTTC. It codes for CASSPPTGGLWAGFTF.

Worth noting for this clonotype: A much larger clone differs from this one at a single base, so this may be a read error. V is TRBV6-6 and J is TRBJ2-2, with D perhaps assigned TRBD1 or TRBD2 (5 bases each). This CDR3 is 15 amino acids long. From germline, CDR1 is MNHNY and CDR2 SVGAGI (reference sequence). The CDR3 region is CTSSYRRRNTGELFF. The CDR3 DNA reads TGTACCAGCAGTTACAGGAGGAGGAACACCGGGGAGCTGTTTTTT.